Listed below are T cell receptor beta chains from one sample, sequenced in a study of blood T cell repertoires in COVID-19. Method: immunoSEQ multiplex PCR; TCRdb's copy keeps in-frame clones and lacks some. In the table there are roughly 140,000 clones, around 80% of which are singletons. The sequenced sample was PBMCs or T cells enriched from blood (not recorded which). These TCRs come from a man between 45 and 60 years old who had recovered from COVID-19. CDR3s include the opening cysteine and the closing phenylalanine or tryptophan. Size is stated for part of the rows, as once, few or many counts, or as a class when the clone is expanded.

V gene: TRBV18; J gene: TRBJ2-3; clone size: .; CDR3 protein: CASSPGHRANTDTQYF
V gene: TRBV30; J gene: TRBJ1-5; clone size: .; CDR3 protein: CAWIPRGSGKRNSNQPQHF
V gene: TRBV4-1; J gene: TRBJ1-2; clone size: .; CDR3 protein: CASSQETVGRGYTF
V gene: TRBV13; J gene: TRBJ1-1; clone size: many; CDR3 protein: CASKDPGGYTEAFF
V gene: TRBV29-1; J gene: TRBJ2-2; clone size: .; CDR3 protein: CSAQRGSNTGELFF
V gene: TRBV7-2; J gene: TRBJ2-7; clone size: .; CDR3 protein: CASSFPSTQRHEQYF
V gene: TRBV7-2; J gene: TRBJ2-5; clone size: .; CDR3 protein: CASSLVGLAGGETQYF
V gene: TRBV18; J gene: TRBJ2-5; clone size: .; CDR3 protein: CASSPQGTGRETQYF
V gene: TRBV6-5; J gene: TRBJ1-3; clone size: .; CDR3 protein: CASQRFVGGNTIYF
V gene: TRBV7-8; J gene: TRBJ2-7; clone size: .; CDR3 protein: CASSRDRVPDYEQYF
V gene: TRBV7-8; J gene: TRBJ2-1; clone size: .; CDR3 protein: CASSLNQGLVPMYNEQFF
V gene: TRBV6-6; J gene: TRBJ2-1; clone size: .; CDR3 protein: CASSYVAGGPNHEQFF
V gene: TRBV24-1; J gene: TRBJ2-2; clone size: once; CDR3 protein: CATRRGSTGELFF
V gene: TRBV13; J gene: TRBJ2-7; clone size: .; CDR3 protein: CARGRRDCEQYF
V gene: TRBV3-1/TRBV3-2; J gene: TRBJ1-5; clone size: .; CDR3 protein: CASSQSTKTQAAYQNQPQHF
V gene: TRBV19; J gene: TRBJ1-5; clone size: .; CDR3 protein: CASTSGRRGSNQPQHF
V gene: TRBV2; J gene: TRBJ2-7; clone size: .; CDR3 protein: CASSDRFQGDEQYF
V gene: TRBV15; J gene: TRBJ2-5; clone size: .; CDR3 protein: CATSRDFMTGGKTQYF
V gene: TRBV6-5; J gene: TRBJ1-2; clone size: .; CDR3 protein: CASSTQGAYGYTF
V gene: TRBV15; J gene: TRBJ2-1; clone size: .; CDR3 protein: CATRSGTHYNEQFF
V gene: TRBV10-3; J gene: TRBJ1-6; clone size: .; CDR3 protein: CAITPDIPNSPLHF
V gene: TRBV10-1; J gene: TRBJ2-3; clone size: .; CDR3 protein: CASSERGWTGERDTQYF
V gene: TRBV7-2; J gene: TRBJ2-1; clone size: .; CDR3 protein: CASSLGQGAYNEQFF
V gene: TRBV10-3; J gene: TRBJ2-5; clone size: .; CDR3 protein: CAISEGKGTWSETQYF
V gene: TRBV6-2/TRBV6-3; J gene: TRBJ1-6; clone size: .; CDR3 protein: CASSTLDNWESPLHF
V gene: TRBV27; J gene: TRBJ1-2; clone size: once; CDR3 protein: CASSLDRNYGYTF
V gene: TRBV5-6; J gene: TRBJ1-2; clone size: .; CDR3 protein: CASSWGQANYGYTF
V gene: TRBV30; J gene: TRBJ1-5; clone size: .; CDR3 protein: CAWSVWQVRQPQHF
V gene: TRBV6-5; J gene: TRBJ2-3; clone size: .; CDR3 protein: CASSYSGGTTDTQYF
V gene: TRBV7-6; J gene: TRBJ2-2; clone size: .; CDR3 protein: CASSDMRTGGFTGELFF
V gene: TRBV5-1; J gene: TRBJ1-5; clone size: .; CDR3 protein: CASSVQRTDNSNQPQHF
V gene: TRBV6-5; J gene: TRBJ2-2; clone size: few; CDR3 protein: CASSSPSRARTGELFF
V gene: TRBV16; J gene: TRBJ2-7; clone size: .; CDR3 protein: CASSQGNRVWEQYF
V gene: TRBV4-1; J gene: TRBJ1-5; clone size: .; CDR3 protein: CASSQVWQGDRASNQPQHF
V gene: TRBV15; J gene: TRBJ2-3; clone size: .; CDR3 protein: CATSRDGGTDTQYF
V gene: TRBV4-2; J gene: TRBJ2-7; clone size: .; CDR3 protein: CASSQESDKNYEQYF
V gene: TRBV7-2; J gene: TRBJ2-3; clone size: .; CDR3 protein: CASSPTLRGAGDTQYF
V gene: TRBV3-1/TRBV3-2; J gene: TRBJ2-2; clone size: .; CDR3 protein: CASSQAVFNTGELFF
V gene: TRBV5-1; J gene: TRBJ1-2; clone size: .; CDR3 protein: CASSLGQPTSYGYTF
V gene: TRBV6-1; J gene: TRBJ2-7; clone size: .; CDR3 protein: CASSEPGQGAVWQYF
V gene: TRBV4-2; J gene: TRBJ2-2; clone size: .; CDR3 protein: CASSQAGAGTGELFF
V gene: TRBV2; J gene: TRBJ2-3; clone size: .; CDR3 protein: CASTLGGNTQYF
V gene: TRBV12-3/TRBV12-4; J gene: TRBJ1-5; clone size: .; CDR3 protein: CASSFNSNQPQHF
V gene: TRBV7-2; J gene: TRBJ2-7; clone size: .; CDR3 protein: CASSLDSGGLREQYF
V gene: TRBV7-3; J gene: TRBJ2-1; clone size: .; CDR3 protein: CASSHGGAGYNEQFF
V gene: TRBV11-3; J gene: TRBJ1-2; clone size: .; CDR3 protein: CASSLADSALTF
V gene: TRBV5-1; J gene: TRBJ2-7; clone size: .; CDR3 protein: CASSWTGTEGGQYF
V gene: TRBV18; J gene: TRBJ1-1; clone size: .; CDR3 protein: CASSPPGTLRGTEAFF